This T cell receptor beta chain is drawn from a study of T-cell reconstitution after alpha-beta-depleted transplantation in children. Germline CDR1 reads SGHAT; CDR2 reads FQNNGV. The V end lost 3 bases, the J end lost 1 base, and 10 bases lay between the germline ends. This CDR3 contains 15 residues. This sample's TCRbeta library carried unique molecular identifier barcodes. TCRdb recomputed calls from the PCR reads with MiXCR, one row per CDR3 protein. The sample records approximately 240,000 distinct CDR3 sequences, more than 7.5% being singletons. Ten or more counts support this clonotype. The sequence was collected from a human donor who donated a stem cell graft to a child with SCID. The source material was PBMCs from the stem cell graft donor, sampled from the stem cell graft. The V call is TRBV11-2, the J call TRBJ1-5; D call uncertain. CDR3 bases: TGTGCCAGCAGCTTTGGCGTCGGGAGCAATCAGCCCCAGCATTTT. It encodes CASSFGVGSNQPQHF.